The 2 T cell receptor beta chains below were found in one sample sequenced in a study of T cells in tuberculosis (dated by TCRdb to the late 2010s). PBMC were thawed, rested overnight, stained with a GMM-loaded CD1B tetramer, a Live/Dead dye and anti-CD3, and then sorted on a FACS Aria II. The CD1B tetramers were loaded with C32 glucose monomycolate that had been purified from Rhodococcus equi. The library was generated by the immunoSEQ multiplex PCR assay. Imported from immuneACCESS, the table was reduced by TCRdb to in-frame sequences with V and J called. These copies leave out some clones; in studies compared against another copy, an unresolved V gene accounts for under half, and the cause of the remainder is not known. The sample has nearly 60,000 clones on record, approximately 91% of them singletons. 21% of the sample is taken by the ten largest. The specimen was CD1b-GMM tetramer-negative cells sorted from PBMCs. The sample's cell subset or site label, decoded: T cells not binding CD1B-GMM tetramer, sorted from same donor. All receptors derive from an adult woman with latent tuberculosis.

V gene TRBV28 combines with J gene TRBJ1-5, with 8 positions matching TRBD1. J lost 4 bases, V lost 8 bases, and 4 bases had no gene match. Germline V gives CDR1 MDHEN, CDR2 SYDVKM. CDR3 length: 13 residues. CDR3 protein: CASVGTGNQPQHF. The CDR3 DNA sequence: TGTGCCAGCGTCGGGACAGGTAATCAGCCCCAGCATTTT.

V usage is TRBV4-3 and J usage is TRBJ2-1, with D perhaps TRBD2 (6 bases). With 0 bases removed from V and 1 base from J, the gap between germline ends came to 10 bases. CDR1 is LGHNA and CDR2 is YSLEER in the germline V gene. The CDR3 sequence is 16 residues long. The CDR3 region is CASSQDAAGSYNEQFF. CDR3 coding DNA: TGCGCCAGCAGCCAAGATGCCGCGGGGTCCTACAATGAGCAGTTCTTC.